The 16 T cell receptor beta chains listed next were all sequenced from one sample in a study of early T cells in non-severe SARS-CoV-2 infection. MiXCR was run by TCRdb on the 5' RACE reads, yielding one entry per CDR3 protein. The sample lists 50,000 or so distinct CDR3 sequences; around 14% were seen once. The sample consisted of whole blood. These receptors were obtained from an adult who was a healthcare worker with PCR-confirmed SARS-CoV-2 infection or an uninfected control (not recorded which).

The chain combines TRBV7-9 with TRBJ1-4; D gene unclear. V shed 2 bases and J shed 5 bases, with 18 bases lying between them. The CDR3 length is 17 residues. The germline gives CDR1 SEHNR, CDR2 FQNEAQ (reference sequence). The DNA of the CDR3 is TGTGCCAGCAGCTTAAATAGTAGCGAGATGTCGAATGAAAAACTGTTTTTT. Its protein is CASSLNSSEMSNEKLFF.

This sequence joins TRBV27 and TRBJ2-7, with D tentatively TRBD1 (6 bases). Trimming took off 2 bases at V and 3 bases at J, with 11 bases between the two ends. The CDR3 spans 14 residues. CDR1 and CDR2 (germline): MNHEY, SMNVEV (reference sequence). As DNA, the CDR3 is TGTGCCAGCAGTTTAAGACAGGCGAGCTACGAGCAGTACTTC. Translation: CASSLRQASYEQYF.

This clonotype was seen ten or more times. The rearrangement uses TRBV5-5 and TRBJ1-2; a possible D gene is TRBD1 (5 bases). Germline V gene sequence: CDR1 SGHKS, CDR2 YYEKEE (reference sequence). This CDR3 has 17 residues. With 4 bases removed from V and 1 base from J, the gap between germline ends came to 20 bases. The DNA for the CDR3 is TGTGCCAGCAGCCGACTCCCACCCGGGGCCATTAACTATGGCTACACCTTC. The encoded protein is CASSRLPPGAINYGYTF. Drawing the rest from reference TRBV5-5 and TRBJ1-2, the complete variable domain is DAGVTQSPTHLIKTRGQQVTLRCSPISGHKSVSWYQQVLGQGPQFIFQYYEKEERGRGNFPDRFSARQFPNYSSELNVNALLLGDSALYLCASSRLPPGAINYGYTFGSGTRLTVV.

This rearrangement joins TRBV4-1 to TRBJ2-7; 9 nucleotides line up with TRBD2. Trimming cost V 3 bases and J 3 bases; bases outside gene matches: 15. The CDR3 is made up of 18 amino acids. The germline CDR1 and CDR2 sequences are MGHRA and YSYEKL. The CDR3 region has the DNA TGCGCCAGCAGCCAGCGCGCTGGGAGAGGGACTAGCAGCTACGAGCAGTACTTC. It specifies CASSQRAGRGTSSYEQYF.

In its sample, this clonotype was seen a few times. The chain's CDR3 is CSARGFLRTSPGNEQYF. As DNA, the CDR3 is TGCAGTGCTAGGGGATTCTTAAGGACTAGCCCAGGAAACGAGCAGTACTTC. The V gene is TRBV20-1, the J gene TRBJ2-7; 8 nucleotides line up with TRBD2. Per the germline V gene, CDR1 is DFQATT and CDR2 is SNEGSKA (reference sequence). The CDR3 totals 17 residues. Losses at the gene ends were 3 bases for V and 5 bases for J; bases not matched to a gene: 18.

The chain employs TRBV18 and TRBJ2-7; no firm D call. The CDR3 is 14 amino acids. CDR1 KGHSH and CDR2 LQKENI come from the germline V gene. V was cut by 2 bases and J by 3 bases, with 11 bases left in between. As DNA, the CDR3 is TGTGCCAGCTCACCAGGGCAGGCTGACTACGAGCAGTACTTC. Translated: CASSPGQADYEQYF.

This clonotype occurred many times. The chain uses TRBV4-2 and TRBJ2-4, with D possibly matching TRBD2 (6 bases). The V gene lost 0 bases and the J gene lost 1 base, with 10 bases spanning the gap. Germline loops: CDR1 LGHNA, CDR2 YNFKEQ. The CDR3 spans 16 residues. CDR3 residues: CASSQDGLAAKNIQYF. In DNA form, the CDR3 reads TGTGCCAGCAGCCAAGATGGCCTAGCGGCCAAAAACATTCAGTACTTC.

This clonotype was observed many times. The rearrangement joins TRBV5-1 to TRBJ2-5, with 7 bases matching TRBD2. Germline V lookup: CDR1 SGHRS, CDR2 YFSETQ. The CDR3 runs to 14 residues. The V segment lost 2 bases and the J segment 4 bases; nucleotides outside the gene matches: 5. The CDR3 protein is CASSFGASGETQYF. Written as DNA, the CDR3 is TGCGCCAGCAGCTTCGGCGCTAGCGGAGAGACCCAGTACTTC. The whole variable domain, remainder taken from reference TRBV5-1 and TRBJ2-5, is KAGVTQTPRYLIKTRGQQVTLSCSPISGHRSVSWYQQTPGQGLQFLFEYFSETQRNKGNFPGRFSGRQFSNSRSEMNVSTLELGDSALYLCASSFGASGETQYFGPGTRLLVL.

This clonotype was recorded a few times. CDR3 coding DNA: TGTGCCAGCAGCGAAGCCCCGTGGGGACAGGGACAAGCTTTCTTT. This encodes CASSEAPWGQGQAFF. The chain recombines TRBV9 with TRBJ1-1; TRBD1 agrees at 9 bases. In germline, CDR1 is SGDLS, CDR2 YYNGEE. CDR3 length equals 15 residues. After removal of 3 bases from V and 9 bases from J, the junction contained 12 bases not matched to a gene.

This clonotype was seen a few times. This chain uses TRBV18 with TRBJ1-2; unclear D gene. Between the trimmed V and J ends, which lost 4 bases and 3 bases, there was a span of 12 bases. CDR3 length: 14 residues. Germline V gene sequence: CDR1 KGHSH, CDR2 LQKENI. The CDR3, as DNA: TGTGCCAGCTCACATGGGGTGAAGGACTATGGCTACACCTTC. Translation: CASSHGVKDYGYTF.

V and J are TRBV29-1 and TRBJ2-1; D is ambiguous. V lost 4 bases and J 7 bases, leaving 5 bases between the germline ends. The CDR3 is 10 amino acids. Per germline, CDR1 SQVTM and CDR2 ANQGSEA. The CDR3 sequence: CSVARNEQFF. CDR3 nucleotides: TGCAGCGTTGCAAGGAATGAGCAGTTCTTC.

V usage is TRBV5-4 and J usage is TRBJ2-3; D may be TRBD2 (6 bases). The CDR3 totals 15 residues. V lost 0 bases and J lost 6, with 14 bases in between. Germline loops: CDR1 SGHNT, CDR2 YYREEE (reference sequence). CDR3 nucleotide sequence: TGTGCCAGCAGCTTGGCCGGGGCGGGAACGGATACGCAGTATTTT. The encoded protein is CASSLAGAGTDTQYF.

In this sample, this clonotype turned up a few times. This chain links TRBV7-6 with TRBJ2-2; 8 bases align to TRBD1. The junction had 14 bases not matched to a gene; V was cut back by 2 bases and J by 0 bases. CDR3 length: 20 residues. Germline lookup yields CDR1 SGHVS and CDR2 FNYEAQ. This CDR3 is CASSLSLRQGIYANTGELFF. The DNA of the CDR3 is TGTGCCAGCAGCTTAAGTCTTCGACAGGGGATTTACGCGAACACCGGGGAGCTGTTTTTT.

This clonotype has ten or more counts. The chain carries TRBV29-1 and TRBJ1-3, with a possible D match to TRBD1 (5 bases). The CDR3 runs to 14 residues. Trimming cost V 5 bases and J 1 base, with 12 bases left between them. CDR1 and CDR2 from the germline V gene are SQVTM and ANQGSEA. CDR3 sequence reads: CSVRQGPSGNTIYF. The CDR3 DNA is TGCAGCGTTAGGCAGGGCCCTTCTGGAAACACCATATATTTT.

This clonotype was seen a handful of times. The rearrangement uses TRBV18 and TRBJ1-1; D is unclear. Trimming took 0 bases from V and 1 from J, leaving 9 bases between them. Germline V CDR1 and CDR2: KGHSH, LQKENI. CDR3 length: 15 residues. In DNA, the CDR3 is TGTGCCAGCTCACCACCTAGTAGCGCGAACACTGAAGCTTTCTTT. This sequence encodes CASSPPSSANTEAFF.

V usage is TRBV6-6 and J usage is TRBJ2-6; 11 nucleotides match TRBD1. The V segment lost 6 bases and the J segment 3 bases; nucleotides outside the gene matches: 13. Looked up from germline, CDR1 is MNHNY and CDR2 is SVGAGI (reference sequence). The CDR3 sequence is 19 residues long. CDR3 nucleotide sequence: TGTGCCAGCAGCCCCCCCTTTGGACAGGGGGCTATTGGGGCCAACGTCCTGACTTTC. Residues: CASSPPFGQGAIGANVLTF.